This entry features one T cell receptor beta chain sequence. The sample holds other DNA sequences that translate to the same CDR3. There are 13 residues in the CDR3. Germline V gene data show CDR1 as MNHEY and CDR2 as SVGAGI. Trimming removed 4 bases from V and 1 base from J, with 7 bases in between. How the authors handled the data: Quantification of nucleated cells was approximated via reference gene primer amplification. Profiled with immunoSEQ multiplex PCR; TCRdb holds only in-frame clones, not every one. V, J and clone size are those of that table, while D and trimming were read from the DNA. Of about 350,000 clones listed, approximately 89% are singletons. The record originates from a study of blood T cell repertoires in COVID-19. Study details: T cells, B-cell-depleted T cells, or PBMCs provided the cDNA or gDNA that served as material.

Participants' own reports of clinical history determined their cohort assignment. Cohort 3 donors were reported recovered after two negative PCRs, clearance, or symptom resolution. The chain combines TRBV6-5 with TRBJ1-1, with a possible D match to TRBD1 (6 bases). The sequence was obtained from a woman aged 25 to 39 who had recovered from COVID-19. Input material: PBMCs or T cells enriched from blood (not recorded which). This chain's CDR3 is CASSWTENTEAFF. In nucleotides, the CDR3 is TGTGCCAGCAGTTGGACAGAGAACACTGAAGCTTTCTTT.